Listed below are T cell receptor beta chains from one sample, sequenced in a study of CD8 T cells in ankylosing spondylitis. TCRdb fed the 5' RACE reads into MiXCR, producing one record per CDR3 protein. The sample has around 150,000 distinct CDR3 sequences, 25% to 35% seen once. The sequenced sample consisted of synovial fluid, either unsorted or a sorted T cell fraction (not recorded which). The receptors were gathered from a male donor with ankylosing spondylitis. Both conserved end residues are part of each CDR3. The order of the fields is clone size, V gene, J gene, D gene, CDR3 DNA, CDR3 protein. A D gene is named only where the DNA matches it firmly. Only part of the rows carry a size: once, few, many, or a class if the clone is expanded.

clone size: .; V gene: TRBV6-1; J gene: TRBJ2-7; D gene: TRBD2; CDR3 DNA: TGTGCCAGCAGTGAAGCAGCACGGGGAGGGTCCTACGAGCAGTACTTC; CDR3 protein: CASSEAARGGSYEQYF
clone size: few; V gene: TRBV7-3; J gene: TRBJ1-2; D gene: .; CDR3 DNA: TGTGCCAGCAGCTTATATGCAGGATCTAACTATGGCTACACCTTC; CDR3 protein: CASSLYAGSNYGYTF
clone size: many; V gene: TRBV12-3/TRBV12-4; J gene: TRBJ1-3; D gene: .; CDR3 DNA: TGTGCCAGCAGCGGGGGCCTGAGCTCTGGAAACACCATATATTTT; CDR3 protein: CASSGGLSSGNTIYF
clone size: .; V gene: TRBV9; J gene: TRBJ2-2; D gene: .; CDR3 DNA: TGTGCCAGCAGCCTTCAACAGGGAATATCCGGGGAGCTGTTTTTT; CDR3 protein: CASSLQQGISGELFF
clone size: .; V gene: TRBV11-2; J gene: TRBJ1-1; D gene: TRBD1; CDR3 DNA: TGTGCCAGTACAACAGGGGGGACATTCGCTGAAGCTTTCTTT; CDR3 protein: CASTTGGTFAEAFF
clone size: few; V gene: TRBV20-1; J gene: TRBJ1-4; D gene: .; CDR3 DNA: TGCAGTGCCTCGGGGACTCCCCCTTCCAAACTGTTTTTT; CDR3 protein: CSASGTPPSKLFF
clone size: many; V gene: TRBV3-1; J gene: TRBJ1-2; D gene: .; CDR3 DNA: TGTGCCAGCAGCCGGCTAGCGGACTATGGCTACACCTTC; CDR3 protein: CASSRLADYGYTF
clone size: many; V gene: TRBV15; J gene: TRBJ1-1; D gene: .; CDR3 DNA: TGTGCCACCAGCCTAAGGGGTGAGGGTGAAGCTTTCTTT; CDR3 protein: CATSLRGEGEAFF
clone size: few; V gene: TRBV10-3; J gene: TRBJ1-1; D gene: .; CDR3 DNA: TGTGCCATCAGTGAATTTGGCAGTACGAACACTGAAGCTTTCTTT; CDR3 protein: CAISEFGSTNTEAFF
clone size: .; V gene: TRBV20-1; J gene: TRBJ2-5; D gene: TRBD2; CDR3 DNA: TGCAGTGCTAGCCCGTTAGCGGGGGGGGGACAAGAGACCCAGTACTTC; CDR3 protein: CSASPLAGGGQETQYF
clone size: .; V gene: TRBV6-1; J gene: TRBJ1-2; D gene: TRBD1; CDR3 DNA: TGTGCCAGCAGGGCGGGACAGGGGGTCTATGGCTACACCTTC; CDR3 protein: CASRAGQGVYGYTF
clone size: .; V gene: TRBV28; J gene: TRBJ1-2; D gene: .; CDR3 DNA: TGTGCCAGCGGACAGTCTAACTATGGCTACACCTTC; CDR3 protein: CASGQSNYGYTF
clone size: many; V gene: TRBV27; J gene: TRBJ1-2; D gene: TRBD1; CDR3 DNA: TGTGCCAGCAGACTATCTGGACAGGGGGGTAACTATGGCTACACCTTC; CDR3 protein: CASRLSGQGGNYGYTF
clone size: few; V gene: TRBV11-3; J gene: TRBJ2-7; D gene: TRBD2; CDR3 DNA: TGTGCCAGCAGCTTAGGAGGCCTAGCGGGCTACGAGCAGTACTTC; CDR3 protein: CASSLGGLAGYEQYF
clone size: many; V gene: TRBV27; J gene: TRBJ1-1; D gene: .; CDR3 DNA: TGTGCCAGCAGTTTATGGGGAGATTTGAACACTGAAGCTTTCTTT; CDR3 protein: CASSLWGDLNTEAFF
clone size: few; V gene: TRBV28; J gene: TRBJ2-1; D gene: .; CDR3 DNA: TGTGCCAGCAGTTTCGACCCGGTCCGGGGGCAGTTCTTC; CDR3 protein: CASSFDPVRGQFF
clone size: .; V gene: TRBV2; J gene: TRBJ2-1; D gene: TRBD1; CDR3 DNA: TGTGCCAGCAGACTGGACAGGATGTCCTACAATGAGCAGTTCTTC; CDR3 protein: CASRLDRMSYNEQFF
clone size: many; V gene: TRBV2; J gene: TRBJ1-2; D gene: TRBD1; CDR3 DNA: TGTGCCAGCACCGAAGGACAGGCGGGCTATGGCTACACCTTC; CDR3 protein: CASTEGQAGYGYTF
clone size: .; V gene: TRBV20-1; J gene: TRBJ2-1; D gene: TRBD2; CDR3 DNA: TGCAGTGCTAAAGCGGGAGGCCCTAAGCGGTTCTTC; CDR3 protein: CSAKAGGPKRFF
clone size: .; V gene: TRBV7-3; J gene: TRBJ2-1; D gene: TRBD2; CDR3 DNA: TGTGCCAGCAGCACCGGACTAGCGCCCGGAAATGAGCAGTTCTTC; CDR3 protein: CASSTGLAPGNEQFF
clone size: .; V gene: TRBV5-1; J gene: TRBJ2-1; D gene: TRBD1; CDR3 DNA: TGCGCCAGCAGCTCCTTGACAGGGGCTTACAATGAGCAGTTCTTC; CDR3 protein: CASSSLTGAYNEQFF
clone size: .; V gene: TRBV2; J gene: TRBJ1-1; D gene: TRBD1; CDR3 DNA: TGTGCCAGCATTCCCGACAGGGCTAGTGAAGCTTTCTTT; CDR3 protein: CASIPDRASEAFF
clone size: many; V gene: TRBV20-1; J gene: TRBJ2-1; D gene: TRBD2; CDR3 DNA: TGCAGTGCTAGGGAGATTGATGGCCGGTGGTCGGGGGGGAACAATGAGCAGTTCTTC; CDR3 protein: CSAREIDGRWSGGNNEQFF
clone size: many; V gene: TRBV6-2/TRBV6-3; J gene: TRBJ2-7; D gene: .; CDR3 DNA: TGTGCCAGCAGTTCCTGGTCTTCGGCGGGTTATAAGTACGAGCAGTACTTC; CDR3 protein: CASSSWSSAGYKYEQYF